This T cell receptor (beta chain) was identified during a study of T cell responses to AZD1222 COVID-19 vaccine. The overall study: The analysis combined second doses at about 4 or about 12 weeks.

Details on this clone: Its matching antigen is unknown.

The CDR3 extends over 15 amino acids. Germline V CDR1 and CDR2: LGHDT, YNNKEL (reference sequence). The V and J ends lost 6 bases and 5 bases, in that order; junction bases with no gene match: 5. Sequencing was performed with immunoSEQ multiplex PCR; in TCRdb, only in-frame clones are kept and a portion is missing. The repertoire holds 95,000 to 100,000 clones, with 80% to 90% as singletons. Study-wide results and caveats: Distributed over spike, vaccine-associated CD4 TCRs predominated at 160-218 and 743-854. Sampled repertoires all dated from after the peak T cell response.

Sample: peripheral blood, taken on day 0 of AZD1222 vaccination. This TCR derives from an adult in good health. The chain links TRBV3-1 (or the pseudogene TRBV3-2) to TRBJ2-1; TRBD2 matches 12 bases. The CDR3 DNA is TGTGCCAGCAGGCTAGCGGGGGGGTTTAACAATGAGCAGTTCTTC. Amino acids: CASRLAGGFNNEQFF.